What follows are 3 T cell receptor beta chains derived from one specimen sequenced in a study of blood T cell repertoires in COVID-19. The method was immunoSEQ multiplex PCR; TCRdb's version includes in-frame clones alone and lacks a portion of them. Of roughly 250,000 clones listed, approximately 89% are singletons. The sample was PBMCs or T cells enriched from blood (not recorded which). These receptors came from a middle-aged woman who had been exposed to COVID-19.

V and J are TRBV7-2 and TRBJ2-1; 9 positions match TRBD2. From germline, CDR1 is SGHTA and CDR2 FQGNSA. This CDR3 has 19 residues. The junction had 18 bases not matched to a gene; V was cut back by 5 bases and J by 4 bases. Here the CDR3 DNA reads TGTGCCAGCAGCCTCCAGGGGGGGCTAGCGGGGAGATCTTACAATGAGCAGTTCTTC. Translated: CASSLQGGLAGRSYNEQFF.

CDR3 in amino acids: CASSLIGRGTQYF. The CDR3 DNA reads TGTGCCAGCAGTTTAATTGGTCGCGGGACCCAGTACTTC. The chain has TRBV12-3 or TRBV12-4 and TRBJ2-5; D remains unclear. The V end was cut by 2 bases, the J end by 7 bases, with 11 bases between. The CDR3 covers 13 residues.

This clone was detected only once. The chain uses TRBV7-2 and TRBJ1-6, with a weak D call TRBD1 (6 bases). CDR3 size: 15 residues. From germline, CDR1 is SGHTA and CDR2 FQGNSA. Trimming pared 5 bases from V and 6 bases from J, leaving 14 bases between. CDR3 protein: CASSERTESNSPLHF. In DNA form, the CDR3 reads TGTGCCAGCAGCGAGAGGACAGAAAGTAATTCACCCCTCCACTTT.